This T cell receptor beta chain was sequenced during a study of cytomegalovirus exposure and HLA in healthy donors. Study results and caveats: In a later analysis, TCR beta V- and J-gene trimming showed a link to a missense DCLRE1C variant.

Both 60 Vbeta primers and 13 Jbeta primers went into the PCR. Original analysis: Among the unique TCR beta chains that a later analysis counted, about 85 million in all, about 11 million were shared. The protocol was immunoSEQ multiplex PCR, while the TCRdb copy is restricted to in-frame clones and leaves out a portion. V and J calls and clone size are as listed in that table; D and trimming were resolved from the DNA. The table records about 200,000 clones, roughly 79% of them present only once. Germline CDR1 is GTSNPN and CDR2 is SVGIG (reference sequence). This CDR3 is 12 amino acids long. Trimming removed 4 bases from V and 1 base from J, with 6 bases in between. Of note for this clone: The antigen is not known.

The clonotype was recovered from a man aged 30-40 years in good health and CMV-seronegative. Sample: PBMCs. V and J are TRBV30 and TRBJ2-3; a weak D match, TRBD2 (6 bases). The CDR3 is CAWTSGTDTQYF. In DNA form, the CDR3 reads TGTGCCTGGACTAGCGGCACAGATACGCAGTATTTT. Looking up the rest from reference TRBV30 and TRBJ2-3 gives the full variable domain: SQTIHQWPATLVQPVGSPLSLECTVEGTSNPNLYWYRQAAGRGLQLLFYSVGIGQISSEVPQNLSASRPQDRQFILSSKKLLLSDSGFYLCAWTSGTDTQYFGPGTRLTVL.